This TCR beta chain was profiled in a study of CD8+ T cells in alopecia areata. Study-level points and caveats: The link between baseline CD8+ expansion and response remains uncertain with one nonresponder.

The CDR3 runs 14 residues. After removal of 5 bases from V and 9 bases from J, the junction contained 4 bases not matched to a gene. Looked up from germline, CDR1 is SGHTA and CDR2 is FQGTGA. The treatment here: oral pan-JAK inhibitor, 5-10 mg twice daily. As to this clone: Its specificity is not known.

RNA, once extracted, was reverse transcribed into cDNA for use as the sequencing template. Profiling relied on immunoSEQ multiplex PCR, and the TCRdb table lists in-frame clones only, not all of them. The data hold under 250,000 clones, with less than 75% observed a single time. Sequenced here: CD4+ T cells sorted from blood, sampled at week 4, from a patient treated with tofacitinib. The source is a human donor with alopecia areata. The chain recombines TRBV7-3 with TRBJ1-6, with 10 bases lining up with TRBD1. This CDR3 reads CASSQGTGVSPLHF. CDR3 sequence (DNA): TGTGCCAGCAGCCAGGGGACAGGGGTTTCACCCCTCCACTTT.